Below are 4 T cell receptor beta chains sequenced from a single sample in a study of ipilimumab plus nivolumab after autologous stem cell transplantation. Data came from immunoSEQ multiplex PCR; TCRdb stores just in-frame clones and leaves some out. The sample gives tens of thousands of clones, 80% to 95% of which show up once; approximately 0.92% is in the top ten. The input for sequencing was PBMCs, taken in a trial of ipilimumab plus nivolumab as post-transplant consolidation. The receptors were sampled from a male donor with multiple myeloma.

The V call is TRBV5-1, the J call TRBJ1-1; D is undetermined. Germline CDR1 and CDR2: SGHRS and YFSETQ. V was clipped by 4 bases and J by 6 bases, with 28 bases between them. The CDR3 runs to 18 residues. CDR3 nucleotide sequence: TGCGCCAGCAGCCCCGAAGCCGGACCAGAAGGGTTTGTAGCTGAAGCTTTCTTT. This gives the protein CASSPEAGPEGFVAEAFF.

The CDR3 nucleotides are TGTGCCAGCAGCAGGGGGACCGGGACTGAAGCTTTCTTT. Translation: CASSRGTGTEAFF. The rearrangement uses TRBV5-5 and TRBJ1-1, with a tentative D call TRBD1 (6 bases). Trimming stripped 4 bases from V and 5 bases from J, with 12 bases between. Germline V gene data show CDR1 as SGHKS and CDR2 as YYEKEE (reference sequence). The CDR3 has 13 amino acids.

The chain recombines TRBV6-1 with TRBJ1-4, with D tentatively TRBD1 (5 bases). The CDR3 totals 14 residues. The germline gives CDR1 MNHNS, CDR2 SASEGT. Trimming left V 8 bases short and J 7 bases short, with 17 bases between. The CDR3 sequence is CASGGGRRSEKLFF. CDR3 bases: TGTGCCAGCGGGGGAGGGAGACGTTCTGAAAAACTGTTTTTT.

V is TRBV29-1 and J is TRBJ2-5, with 14 bases lining up with TRBD2. Germline lookup yields CDR1 SQVTM and CDR2 ANQGSEA. The CDR3 contains 12 residues. J gave up 8 bases and V 7 bases, and 3 bases lay outside the gene matches. The chain's CDR3 is CSAGTSGGTQYF. Written as DNA, the CDR3 is TGCAGCGCCGGGACTAGCGGGGGTACCCAGTACTTC.